These 20 T cell receptor beta chains were sequenced from one sample in a study of Ad26.COV2.S vaccination and SARS-CoV-2 variants. Documented treatment: over 15 received Ad26.COV2.S at low or high dose, single or two shots; roughly five received placebo; per-sample allocation not given. Sampling happened 63 days after the first vaccine or placebo injection. Clones were sequenced by immunoSEQ multiplex PCR, and TCRdb holds only the in-frame ones, with some missing. This sample has about 680,000 clones; 89% occur once, and the top ten carry about 1.5%. Sequences were derived from peripheral blood, sampled in a trial of Ad26.COV2.S vaccine versus placebo. The receptor source for this set is a person between 18 and 65 years old who received the Ad26.COV2.S COVID-19 vaccine or a placebo.

The J gene is TRBJ2-7, the V gene TRBV29-1; 9 nucleotides align to TRBD1. This CDR3 has 15 residues. CDR1 SQVTM and CDR2 ANQGSEA come from the germline V gene. V dropped 2 bases and J dropped 2; count of bases not matched to a gene: 7. The CDR3 DNA sequence: TGCAGCGTTGAATGGTCTGGGACAGGGCCCTACGAGCAGTACTTC. It specifies CSVEWSGTGPYEQYF.

DNA for the CDR3: TGTGCCAGCAGTTACAGGGGTCGCGAGCAGTACTTC. The encoded protein is CASSYRGREQYF. V is TRBV6-5 and J is TRBJ2-7; D is possibly TRBD1 (5 bases). From germline, CDR1 is MNHEY and CDR2 SVGAGI. The CDR3 has 12 residues. V shed 2 bases and J shed 6 bases, with 8 bases lying between them.

A note on this clone: The same CDR3 arises from other DNA sequences in this sample as well. The chain has TRBV24-1 and TRBJ1-5; D ambiguous. Trimming left V 4 bases short and J 4 bases short, with 4 bases between. The CDR3 has 12 residues. The germline V gene encodes CDR1 KGHDR and CDR2 SFDVKD. The CDR3 loop is CATSESNQPQHF. In DNA, the CDR3 is TGTGCCACCAGTGAGTCGAATCAGCCCCAGCATTTT.

The chain uses TRBV2 and TRBJ2-6, with D hard to call. The CDR3 sequence is 15 residues long. Trimming removed 6 bases from V and 7 bases from J, with 16 bases in between. Germline CDR1 is SNHLY and CDR2 is FYNNEI. CDR3: CASSKSVPRANVLTF. The CDR3 DNA follows: TGTGCCAGCAGCAAAAGTGTCCCTCGTGCCAACGTCCTGACTTTC.

The gene calls are TRBV3-1 (or the pseudogene TRBV3-2) and TRBJ2-3; D possibly corresponds to TRBD2 (6 bases). V lost 6 bases, J lost 2 bases, and 21 bases lay in between. This CDR3 has 17 amino acids. Germline loops: CDR1 LGHDT, CDR2 YNNKEL (reference sequence). CDR3 sequence reads: CASRQSNLARNTDTQYF. The CDR3 DNA follows: TGTGCCAGCAGACAAAGCAACCTAGCGAGGAACACAGATACGCAGTATTTT.

This chain connects TRBV6-5 to TRBJ2-3; 11 nucleotides align to TRBD2. This CDR3 contains 15 residues. Per the germline V gene, CDR1 is MNHEY and CDR2 is SVGAGI. V was pared by 8 bases and J by 4 bases, with 8 bases of the junction left unmatched. This CDR3 reads CASLVTSGGSDTQYF. The CDR3 nucleotides read TGTGCCAGCCTGGTAACTAGCGGGGGATCAGATACGCAGTATTTT.

The chain's CDR3 is CASSLSGRAVDTQYF. The CDR3 bases are TGCGCCAGCAGTCTTAGCGGGAGGGCCGTAGATACGCAGTATTTT. The V and J genes are TRBV5-1 and TRBJ2-3, with 11 nucleotides matching TRBD2. Trimming took 5 bases from V and 5 from J; bases not matched to a gene: 7. Germline V gene lookup returns CDR1 SGHRS and CDR2 YFSETQ. CDR3 length: 15 residues.

The CDR3 spells CASLPGEGTLHF. The CDR3 DNA is TGTGCCAGCTTACCGGGGGAAGGAACCCTCCACTTT. The chain couples TRBV18 to TRBJ1-6; tentatively, D is TRBD1 (5 bases). The germline CDR1 and CDR2 sequences are KGHSH and LQKENI. V lost 7 bases and J lost 14, with 15 bases in between. This CDR3 region has 12 residues.

The chain joins TRBV3-1 (or the pseudogene TRBV3-2) to TRBJ2-4; maybe TRBD1 (6 bases). Germline CDR1 LGHDT, CDR2 YNNKEL (reference sequence). This CDR3 has 15 amino acids. The germline V and J ends were trimmed by 3 bases and 0 bases, with 9 bases remaining between them. The CDR3 spells CASSHLGGAKNIQYF. The CDR3 DNA follows: TGTGCCAGCAGCCATTTAGGGGGAGCCAAAAACATTCAGTACTTC.

This clone was seen just once. V gene TRBV11-2 combines with J gene TRBJ2-7; maybe TRBD2 (6 bases). Trimming removed 0 bases from V and 6 bases from J, with 12 bases in between. Germline loops: CDR1 SGHAT, CDR2 FQNNGV. CDR3 length: 14 residues. CDR3 region: CASSLEGGLPEQYF. As DNA, the CDR3 is TGTGCCAGCAGCTTAGAGGGAGGACTCCCCGAGCAGTACTTC.

This rearrangement joins TRBV5-1 to TRBJ2-3, with TRBD2 as a possible D gene (6 bases). V was shortened by 3 bases and J by 8 bases, with 19 bases between the two germline ends. This CDR3 has 15 residues. Germline CDR1 reads SGHRS; CDR2 reads YFSETQ. In DNA, the CDR3 is TGCGCCAGCAGCTCGGTACAGAGCGGAGGGGTTACGCAGTATTTT. Encoded protein: CASSSVQSGGVTQYF.

The chain couples TRBV7-3 to TRBJ2-2; 7 bases match TRBD1. V was clipped by 4 bases and J by 5 bases; unmatched bases: 7. Germline-derived CDR1 and CDR2 are SGHTA and FQGTGA. The CDR3 runs 15 residues. CDR3 in amino acids: CASSYNEQGTGELFF. CDR3 bases: TGTGCCAGCAGCTACAATGAACAGGGGACCGGGGAGCTGTTTTTT.

This chain links TRBV2 with TRBJ2-5; 9 bases line up with TRBD2. Per germline, CDR1 SNHLY and CDR2 FYNNEI. This CDR3 has 14 residues. Trimming cost V 3 bases and J 5 bases; bases outside gene matches: 4. The CDR3 DNA reads TGTGCCAGCAGTGAGATGAGCGGGGGGGAGACCCAGTACTTC. Protein sequence: CASSEMSGGETQYF. Combining the CDR3 with reference TRBV2 and TRBJ2-5 gives the whole variable domain EPEVTQTPSHQVTQMGQEVILRCVPISNHLYFYWYRQILGQKVEFLVSFYNNEISEKSEIFDDQFSVERPDGSNFTLKIRSTKLEDSAMYFCASSEMSGGETQYFGPGTRLLVL.

This rearrangement joins TRBV19 to TRBJ1-2, with D tentatively TRBD1 (6 bases). This CDR3 has 18 amino acids. Germline values: CDR1 LNHDA, CDR2 SQIVND (reference sequence). Deletions cut 3 bases from V and 0 bases from J, with 20 bases between. This chain's CDR3 is CASSILSGQGEANYGYTF. The CDR3 DNA is TGTGCCAGTAGTATCCTATCGGGACAAGGGGAAGCTAACTATGGCTACACCTTC. The variable domain in full, completed from reference TRBV19 and TRBJ1-2, reads DGGITQSPKYLFRKEGQNVTLSCEQNLNHDAMYWYRQDPGQGLRLIYYSQIVNDFQKGDIAEGYSVSREKKESFPLTVTSAQKNPTAFYLCASSILSGQGEANYGYTFGSGTRLTVV.

This clone was detected once. This rearrangement joins TRBV11-2 to TRBJ2-3, with D uncertain. The CDR3 has 15 amino acids. V lost 2 bases and J 3 bases, leaving 12 bases between the germline ends. Germline CDR1 and CDR2: SGHAT and FQNNGV. CDR3 sequence reads: CASSLFYYGTDTQYF. The CDR3 nucleotides read TGTGCCAGCAGCTTATTTTATTACGGAACAGATACGCAGTATTTT.

This rearrangement joins TRBV7-9 to TRBJ1-2; weak D call: TRBD1 (5 bases). The CDR3 is made up of 12 amino acids. Germline CDR1 reads SEHNR; CDR2 reads FQNEAQ (reference sequence). Trimming took 6 bases from V and 8 from J, leaving 13 bases between them. The CDR3 nucleotides are TGTGCCAGCAGTATAGGGACGACGGGCTACACCTTC. This translates into CASSIGTTGYTF.

This clone came up once. V usage is TRBV9 and J usage is TRBJ2-1; TRBD2 matches at 10 bases. The trim removed 0 bases at V and 8 bases at J, leaving 5 bases unmatched. Germline CDR1 SGDLS, CDR2 YYNGEE. The CDR3 is 15 amino acids. The CDR3 nucleotides read TGTGCCAGCAGCGTAGCTCTCAGCGGGGGGGATGAGCAGTTCTTC. Translating it yields CASSVALSGGDEQFF.

The rearrangement joins TRBV7-9 to TRBJ1-1; 8 bases are a match to TRBD1. Germline CDR1 SEHNR, CDR2 FQNEAQ (reference sequence). The trim removed 5 bases at V and 4 bases at J, leaving 6 bases unmatched. This CDR3 is 14 amino acids long. This CDR3 is CASSVGQGGTEAFF. In nucleotides, the CDR3 is TGTGCCAGCAGCGTAGGACAGGGTGGCACTGAAGCTTTCTTT.

This clone appeared a few times. V is TRBV5-1 and J is TRBJ1-2; TRBD1 is a possible D gene (6 bases). CDR1 and CDR2 (germline): SGHRS, YFSETQ. The CDR3 has 15 residues. Trimming took off 4 bases at V and 6 bases at J, with 19 bases between the two ends. The CDR3: CASSPGQIQRNGYTF. In DNA, the CDR3 is TGCGCCAGCAGCCCAGGACAGATACAAAGGAATGGCTACACCTTC.

This chain links TRBV6-1 with TRBJ1-5; D is ambiguous. V lost 3 bases and J lost 3, with 12 bases in between. Germline values: CDR1 MNHNS, CDR2 SASEGT. The CDR3 totals 15 residues. The CDR3, as DNA: TGTGCCAGCAGTGACGGTGCGATGATCAATCAGCCCCAGCATTTT. This gives the protein CASSDGAMINQPQHF.